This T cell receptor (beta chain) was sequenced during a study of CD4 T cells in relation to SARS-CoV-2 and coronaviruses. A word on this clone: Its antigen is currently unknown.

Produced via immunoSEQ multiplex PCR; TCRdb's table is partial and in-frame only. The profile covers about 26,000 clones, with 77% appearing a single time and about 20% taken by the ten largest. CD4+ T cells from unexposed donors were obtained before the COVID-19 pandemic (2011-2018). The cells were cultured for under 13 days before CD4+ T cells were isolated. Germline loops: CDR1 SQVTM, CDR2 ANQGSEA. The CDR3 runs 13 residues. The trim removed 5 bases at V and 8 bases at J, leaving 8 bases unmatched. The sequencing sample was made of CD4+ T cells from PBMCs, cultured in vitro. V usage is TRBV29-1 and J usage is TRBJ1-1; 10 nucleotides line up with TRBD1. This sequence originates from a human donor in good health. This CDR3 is CSVHAGGQGEAFF. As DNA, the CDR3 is TGCAGCGTTCACGCCGGGGGACAGGGGGAAGCTTTCTTT.